What follows is one T cell receptor (beta chain) and its context. Other DNA sequences in this sample translate to the same CDR3. This entry is derived from a study of control samples from healthy donors and cancer patients. Per the germline V gene, CDR1 is KGHSH and CDR2 is LQKENI. The length of the CDR3 is 14 residues. The V gene lost 3 bases and the J gene lost 3 bases, with 11 bases spanning the gap. Assay: immunoSEQ multiplex PCR; the TCRdb copy retains only in-frame clones and omits some. The sample carries about 94,000 clones, approximately 90% recorded once. This clonotype was sampled from a young woman in good health. Sequencing was done on a sample of blood. The V call is TRBV18, the J call TRBJ1-1, with a tentative D call TRBD1 (5 bases). The CDR3 here is CASSPTGGDTEAFF. The CDR3 bases are TGTGCCAGCTCACCGACGGGGGGGGACACTGAAGCTTTCTTT.